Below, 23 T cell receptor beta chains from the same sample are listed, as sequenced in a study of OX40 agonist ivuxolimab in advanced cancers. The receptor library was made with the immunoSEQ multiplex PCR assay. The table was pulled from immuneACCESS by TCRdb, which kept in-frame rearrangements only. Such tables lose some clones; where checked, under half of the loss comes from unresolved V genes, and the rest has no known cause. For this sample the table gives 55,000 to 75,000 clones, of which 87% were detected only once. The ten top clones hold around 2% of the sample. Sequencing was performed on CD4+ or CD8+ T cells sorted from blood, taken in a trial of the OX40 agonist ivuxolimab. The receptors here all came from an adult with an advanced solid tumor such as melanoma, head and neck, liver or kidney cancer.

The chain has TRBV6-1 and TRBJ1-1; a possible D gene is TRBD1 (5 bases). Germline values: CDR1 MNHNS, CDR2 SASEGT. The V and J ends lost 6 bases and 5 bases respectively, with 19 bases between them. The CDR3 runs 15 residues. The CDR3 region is CASSFEPGPSTEAFF. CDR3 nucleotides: TGTGCCAGCAGCTTTGAACCGGGGCCTAGTACTGAAGCTTTCTTT.

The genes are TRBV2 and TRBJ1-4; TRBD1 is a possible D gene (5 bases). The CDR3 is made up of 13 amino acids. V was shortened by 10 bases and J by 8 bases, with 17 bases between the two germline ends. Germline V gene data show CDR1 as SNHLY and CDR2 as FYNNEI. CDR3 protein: CATRPRVGEKLFF. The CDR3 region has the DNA TGTGCCACCAGACCCAGGGTGGGCGAAAAACTGTTTTTT.

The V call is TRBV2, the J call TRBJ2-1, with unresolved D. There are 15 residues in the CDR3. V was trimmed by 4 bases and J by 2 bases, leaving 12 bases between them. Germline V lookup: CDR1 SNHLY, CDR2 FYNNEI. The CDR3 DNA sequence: TGTGCCAGCAGTGTGAACGGCGGTACCTACAATGAGCAGTTCTTC. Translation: CASSVNGGTYNEQFF.

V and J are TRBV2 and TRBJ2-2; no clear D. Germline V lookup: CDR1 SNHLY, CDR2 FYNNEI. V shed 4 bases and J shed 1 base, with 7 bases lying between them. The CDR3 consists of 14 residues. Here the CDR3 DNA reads TGTGCCAGCAGTGGGCTAGAGAACACCGGGGAGCTGTTTTTT. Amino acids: CASSGLENTGELFF. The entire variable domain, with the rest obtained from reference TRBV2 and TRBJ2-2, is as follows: EPEVTQTPSHQVTQMGQEVILRCVPISNHLYFYWYRQILGQKVEFLVSFYNNEISEKSEIFDDQFSVERPDGSNFTLKIRSTKLEDSAMYFCASSGLENTGELFFGEGSRLTVL.

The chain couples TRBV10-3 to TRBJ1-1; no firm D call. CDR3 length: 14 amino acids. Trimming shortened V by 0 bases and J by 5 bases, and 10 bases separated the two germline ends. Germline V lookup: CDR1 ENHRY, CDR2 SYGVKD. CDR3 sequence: CAISESSLGTEAFF. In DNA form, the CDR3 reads TGTGCCATCAGTGAGTCCTCTCTGGGGACTGAAGCTTTCTTT.

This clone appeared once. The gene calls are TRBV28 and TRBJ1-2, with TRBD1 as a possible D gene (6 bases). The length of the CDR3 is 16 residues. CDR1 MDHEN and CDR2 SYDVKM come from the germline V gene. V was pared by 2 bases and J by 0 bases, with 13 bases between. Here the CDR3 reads CASSLSGRGANYGYTF. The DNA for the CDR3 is TGTGCCAGCAGTTTAAGCGGCAGGGGAGCTAACTATGGCTACACCTTC.

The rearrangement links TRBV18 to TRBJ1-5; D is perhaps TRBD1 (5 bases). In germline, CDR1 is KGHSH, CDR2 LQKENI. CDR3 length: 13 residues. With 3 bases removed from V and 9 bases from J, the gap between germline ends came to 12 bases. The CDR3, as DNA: TGTGCCAGCTCACCGTCGACAGATCCGCCCCAGCATTTT. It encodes CASSPSTDPPQHF.

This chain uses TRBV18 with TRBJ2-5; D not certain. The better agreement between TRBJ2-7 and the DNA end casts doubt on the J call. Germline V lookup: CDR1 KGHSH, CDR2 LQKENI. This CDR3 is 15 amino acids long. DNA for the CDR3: TGTGCCAGCTCACCGGGTGCCGGATTGACCTACGAGCAGTACTTC. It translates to CASSPGAGLTYEQYF.

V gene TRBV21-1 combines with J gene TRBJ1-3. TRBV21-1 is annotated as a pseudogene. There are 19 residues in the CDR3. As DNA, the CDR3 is TGTGCCAGCAGCGTAGGAATAGCTACAACACAACACGCACGAAACACCATATATTTT. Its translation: CASSVGIATTQHARNTIYF.

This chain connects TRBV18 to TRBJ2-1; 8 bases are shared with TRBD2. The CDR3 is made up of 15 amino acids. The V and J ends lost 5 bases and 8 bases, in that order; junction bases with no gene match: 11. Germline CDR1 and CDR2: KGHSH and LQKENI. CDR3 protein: CASSSLVGRADEQFF. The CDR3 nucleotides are TGTGCCAGCTCATCCCTTGTCGGGAGGGCCGATGAGCAGTTCTTC.

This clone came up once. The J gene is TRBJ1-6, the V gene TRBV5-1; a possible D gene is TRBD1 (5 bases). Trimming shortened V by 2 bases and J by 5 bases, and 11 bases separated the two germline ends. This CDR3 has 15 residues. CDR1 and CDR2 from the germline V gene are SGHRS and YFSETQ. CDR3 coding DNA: TGCGCCAGCAGCTTAAGCAGGGCAGATAATTCACCCCTCCACTTT. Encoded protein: CASSLSRADNSPLHF. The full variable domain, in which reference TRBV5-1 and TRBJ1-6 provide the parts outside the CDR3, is KAGVTQTPRYLIKTRGQQVTLSCSPISGHRSVSWYQQTPGQGLQFLFEYFSETQRNKGNFPGRFSGRQFSNSRSEMNVSTLELGDSALYLCASSLSRADNSPLHFGNGTRLTVT.

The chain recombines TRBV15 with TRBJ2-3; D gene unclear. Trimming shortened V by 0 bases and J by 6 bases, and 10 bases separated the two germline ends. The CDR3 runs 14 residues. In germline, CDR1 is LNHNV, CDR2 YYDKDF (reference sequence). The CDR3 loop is CATSRDPGTDTQYF. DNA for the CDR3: TGTGCCACCAGCAGAGACCCCGGAACCGATACGCAGTATTTT.

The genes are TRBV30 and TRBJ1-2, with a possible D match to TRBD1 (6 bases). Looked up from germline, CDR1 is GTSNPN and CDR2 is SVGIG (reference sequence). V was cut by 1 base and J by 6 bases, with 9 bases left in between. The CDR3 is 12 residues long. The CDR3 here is CAWSATGNGYTF. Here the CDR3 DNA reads TGTGCCTGGAGTGCTACAGGGAATGGCTACACCTTC.

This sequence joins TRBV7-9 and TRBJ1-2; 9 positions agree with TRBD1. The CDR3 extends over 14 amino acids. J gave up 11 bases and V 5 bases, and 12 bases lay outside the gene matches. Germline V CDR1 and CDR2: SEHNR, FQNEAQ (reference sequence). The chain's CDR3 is CASSPSGTGIRYTF. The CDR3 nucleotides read TGTGCCAGCAGCCCATCCGGGACAGGGATTCGTTACACCTTC.

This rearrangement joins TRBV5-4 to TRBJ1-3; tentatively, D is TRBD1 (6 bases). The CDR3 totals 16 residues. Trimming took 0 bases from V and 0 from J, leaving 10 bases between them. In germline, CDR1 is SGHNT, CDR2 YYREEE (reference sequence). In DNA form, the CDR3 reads TGTGCCAGCAGCTTGGCGGGGGCAGTCTCTGGAAACACCATATATTTT. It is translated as CASSLAGAVSGNTIYF.

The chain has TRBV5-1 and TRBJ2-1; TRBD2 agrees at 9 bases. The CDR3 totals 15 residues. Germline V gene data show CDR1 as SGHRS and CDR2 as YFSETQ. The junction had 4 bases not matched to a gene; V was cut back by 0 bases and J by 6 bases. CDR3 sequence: CASSLVSGGPNEQFF. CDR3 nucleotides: TGCGCCAGCAGCTTGGTTAGCGGGGGCCCCAATGAGCAGTTCTTC.

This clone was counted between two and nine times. In DNA, the CDR3 is TGTGCCAGCAGCTTACCTGCATCCGATGAGCAGTTCTTC. It codes for CASSLPASDEQFF. The chain uses TRBV7-8 and TRBJ2-1; no clear D gene. The CDR3 sequence is 13 residues long. V was clipped by 2 bases and J by 8 bases, with 10 bases between them. Germline V gene lookup returns CDR1 SGHVS and CDR2 FQNEAQ.

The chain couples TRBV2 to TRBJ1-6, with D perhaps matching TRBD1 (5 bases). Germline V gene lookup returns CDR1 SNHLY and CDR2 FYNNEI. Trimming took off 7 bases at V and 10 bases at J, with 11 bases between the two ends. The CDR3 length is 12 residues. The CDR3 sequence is CASMAGFSPLHF. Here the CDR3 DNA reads TGTGCCAGCATGGCAGGGTTCTCACCCCTCCACTTT. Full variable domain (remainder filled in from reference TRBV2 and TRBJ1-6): EPEVTQTPSHQVTQMGQEVILRCVPISNHLYFYWYRQILGQKVEFLVSFYNNEISEKSEIFDDQFSVERPDGSNFTLKIRSTKLEDSAMYFCASMAGFSPLHFGNGTRLTVT.

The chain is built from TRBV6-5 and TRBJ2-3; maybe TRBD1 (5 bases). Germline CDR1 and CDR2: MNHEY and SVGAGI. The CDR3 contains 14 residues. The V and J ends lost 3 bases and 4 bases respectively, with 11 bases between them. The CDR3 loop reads CASSYRQISDTQYF. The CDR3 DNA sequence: TGTGCCAGCAGTTATCGACAGATCTCAGATACGCAGTATTTT.

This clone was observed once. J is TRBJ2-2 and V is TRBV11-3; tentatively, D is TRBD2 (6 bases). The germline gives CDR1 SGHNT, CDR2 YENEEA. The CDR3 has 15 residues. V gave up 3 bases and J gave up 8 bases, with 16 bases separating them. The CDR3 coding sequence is TGTGCCAGCAGCTTCGGGAGTCAGGTTGCTGGGGAGCTGTTTTTT. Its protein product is CASSFGSQVAGELFF.

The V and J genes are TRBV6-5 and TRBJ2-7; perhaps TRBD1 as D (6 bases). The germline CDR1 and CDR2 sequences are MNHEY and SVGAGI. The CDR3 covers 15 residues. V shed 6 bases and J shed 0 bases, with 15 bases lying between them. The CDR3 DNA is TGTGCCAGCAGAACAGACAGGTCGAGCTCCTACGAGCAGTACTTC. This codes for CASRTDRSSSYEQYF.

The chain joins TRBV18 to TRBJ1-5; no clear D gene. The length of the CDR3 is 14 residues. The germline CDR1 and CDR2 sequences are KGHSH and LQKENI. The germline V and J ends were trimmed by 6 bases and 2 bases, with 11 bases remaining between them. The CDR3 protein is CASSPSGGNQPQHF. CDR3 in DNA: TGTGCCAGCTCGCCCAGTGGAGGCAATCAGCCCCAGCATTTT. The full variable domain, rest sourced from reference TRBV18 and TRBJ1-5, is NAGVMQNPRHLVRRRGQEARLRCSPMKGHSHVYWYRQLPEEGLKFMVYLQKENIIDESGMPKERFSAEFPKEGPSILRIQQVVRGDSAAYFCASSPSGGNQPQHFGDGTRLSIL.

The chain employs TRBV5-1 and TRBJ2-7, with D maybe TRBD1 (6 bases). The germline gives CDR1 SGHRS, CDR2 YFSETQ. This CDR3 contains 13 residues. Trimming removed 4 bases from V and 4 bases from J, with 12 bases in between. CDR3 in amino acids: CASSRDKGYEQYF. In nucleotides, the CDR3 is TGCGCCAGCAGCCGGGACAAAGGGTACGAGCAGTACTTC. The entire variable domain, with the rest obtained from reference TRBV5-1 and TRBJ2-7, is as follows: KAGVTQTPRYLIKTRGQQVTLSCSPISGHRSVSWYQQTPGQGLQFLFEYFSETQRNKGNFPGRFSGRQFSNSRSEMNVSTLELGDSALYLCASSRDKGYEQYFGPGTRLTVT.